The rows below give T cell receptor beta chains drawn from one sample of a study of T cell changes during pregnancy in multiple sclerosis. Only in-frame clones appear in the TCRdb table, and some are missing; sequencing was by immunoSEQ multiplex PCR. This sample has roughly 58,000 clones, with roughly 90% found just once. The sequenced sample was CD8+ T cells from peripheral blood mononuclear cells, obtained before pregnancy. Receptors were obtained from a female donor with multiple sclerosis, enrolled in a pregnancy study. Both conserved end residues are part of each CDR3. A D gene is named only where the DNA matches it firmly. Only part of the rows carry a size: once, few, many, or a class if the clone is expanded.

TRBJ1-3 . . TRBV15 CATSREGSRNTIYF TGTGCCACCAGCAGAGAGGGGAGTAGAAACACCATATATTTT
TRBJ2-7 . TRBD1 TRBV5-1 CASSWGRTGKGGAPYEQYF TGCGCCAGCAGCTGGGGGCGGACAGGAAAAGGGGGAGCCCCCTACGAGCAGTACTTC
TRBJ1-2 . . TRBV19 CASRQGTYGYTF TGTGCCAGTAGACAGGGCACCTATGGCTACACCTTC
TRBJ1-6 . . TRBV6-5 CASSYSPNSPLHF TGTGCCAGCAGTTACTCCCCGAATTCACCCCTCCACTTT
TRBJ2-5 . TRBD2 TRBV2 CASTPPTSSPQKTQYF TGTGCCAGCACCCCGCCGACTAGCTCCCCCCAAAAGACCCAGTACTTC
TRBJ2-7 . TRBD2 TRBV30 CAWRGGYEQYF TGTGCCTGGCGGGGGGGGTACGAGCAGTACTTC
TRBJ2-3 . TRBD2 TRBV9 CASVGGGAPDTQYF TGTGCCAGCGTCGGCGGGGGGGCCCCAGATACGCAGTATTTT
TRBJ1-2 . . TRBV11-2 CASLQSDYGYTF TGTGCCAGCCTACAGTCCGACTATGGCTACACCTTC
TRBJ1-1 . . TRBV10-3 CAISWGGEAFF TGTGCCATCAGTTGGGGCGGAGAAGCTTTCTTT
TRBJ2-7 once TRBD2 TRBV7-6 CASSRLAASTYEQYF TGTGCCAGCAGCCGCCTAGCGGCCTCAACCTACGAGCAGTACTTC
TRBJ2-5 . . TRBV9 CASSPISGRWAETQYF TGTGCCAGCAGCCCCATCAGTGGTAGGTGGGCAGAGACCCAGTACTTC
TRBJ1-4 . . TRBV9 CASSVFGVGNEKLFF TGTGCCAGCAGCGTGTTCGGGGTTGGGAATGAAAAACTGTTTTTT
TRBJ1-1 . . TRBV5-1 CASRYSGDTEAFF TGCGCCAGCAGATATTCAGGGGACACTGAAGCTTTCTTT
TRBJ1-2 . . TRBV5-4 CASSLSQSYGYTF TGTGCCAGCAGCTTGTCCCAGTCCTATGGCTACACCTTC
TRBJ1-2 . . TRBV7-3 CASSKTGGVWGGYTF TGTGCCAGCAGTAAAACGGGAGGGGTTTGGGGAGGCTACACCTTC
TRBJ2-7 . TRBD1 TRBV11-1 CASSASAGGGEQYF TGTGCCAGCAGTGCCTCCGCAGGGGGCGGCGAGCAGTACTTC
TRBJ2-6 . . TRBV9 CASRPPVRAEKGANVLTF TGTGCCAGCAGGCCACCCGTCAGGGCGGAGAAGGGGGCCAACGTCCTGACTTTC
TRBJ2-5 . TRBD1 TRBV7-7 CASSQLTVGQGGTQYF TGTGCCAGCAGCCAACTTACGGTCGGACAGGGTGGGACCCAGTACTTC
TRBJ2-7 once . TRBV4-3 CASSQDVSLYEQYF TGCGCCAGCAGCCAAGATGTGTCTCTCTACGAGCAGTACTTC
TRBJ2-3 . . TRBV10-3 CAISESQDTQYF TGTGCCATCAGTGAGTCCCAAGATACGCAGTATTTT